This entry is about one TCR beta chain. The DNA is omitted, as the CDR3 cannot be located on it reliably, and the CDR3 follows TCRdb's listing. The CDR3 adds up to 18 amino acids, both ends counted. Per the germline V gene, CDR1 is SQVTM and CDR2 is ANQGSEA. These data come from a study of CD8+ T cells in alopecia areata. As the sequencing template, cDNA was produced by extracting RNA and reverse transcribing it. Generated by immunoSEQ multiplex PCR, the TCRdb table keeps only in-frame clones and is missing some. In the table there are hundreds of thousands of clones, roughly 69% of which are singletons.

The chain links TRBV29-1 to TRBJ2-5. This receptor was obtained from a human donor with alopecia areata. Sequencing was performed on CD4+ T cells sorted from blood, taken at week 0. CDR3 in amino acids: CSAQSRKRPSTSAKTQYF.